A single sample is the source of the 9 T cell receptor beta chains below, sequenced in a study of control samples from healthy donors and cancer patients. Profiling relied on immunoSEQ multiplex PCR, and the TCRdb table lists in-frame clones only, not all of them. The data hold about 65,000 clones, with 90% observed a single time. The source material was PBMCs. The receptors were gathered from a woman aged 50 to 60 with colorectal cancer.

This clone occurred once. The CDR3 DNA is TGTGCCAGTAGAGCCGGCAGGGAAGTCTACACCGGGGAGCTGTTTTTT. This codes for CASRAGREVYTGELFF. The V and J genes are TRBV19 and TRBJ2-2, with a weak D call TRBD1 (5 bases). Trimming took 6 bases from V and 3 from J, leaving 17 bases between them. Germline CDR1 LNHDA, CDR2 SQIVND (reference sequence). The CDR3 runs to 16 residues.

The chain combines TRBV9 with TRBJ2-5, with 9 bases lining up with TRBD2. Trimming cost V 0 bases and J 5 bases; bases outside gene matches: 8. Germline CDR1 and CDR2: SGDLS and YYNGEE. The CDR3 runs 16 residues. The CDR3 nucleotides read TGTGCCAGCAGCGTAGTTGCGGGGGGGTCAATGGAGACCCAGTACTTC. It encodes CASSVVAGGSMETQYF.

The chain is built from TRBV15 and TRBJ1-4, with 7 nucleotides matching TRBD1. The CDR3 covers 15 residues. Germline lookup yields CDR1 LNHNV and CDR2 YYDKDF (reference sequence). V gave up 5 bases and J gave up 8 bases; unmatched junction bases: 11. The CDR3 protein is CATSERKQGREKLFF. CDR3 in DNA: TGTGCCACCAGCGAGCGAAAACAGGGGAGGGAAAAACTGTTTTTT. The full variable domain, in which reference TRBV15 and TRBJ1-4 provide the parts outside the CDR3, is DAMVIQNPRYQVTQFGKPVTLSCSQTLNHNVMYWYQQKSSQAPKLLFHYYDKDFNNEADTPDNFQSRRPNTSFCFLDIRSPGLGDTAMYLCATSERKQGREKLFFGSGTQLSVL.

The chain joins TRBV13 to TRBJ2-3, with unresolved D. CDR1 and CDR2 (germline): PRHDT, FYEKMQ (reference sequence). The CDR3 runs to 14 residues. The germline V and J ends were trimmed by 8 bases and 1 base, with 13 bases remaining between them. The CDR3 DNA sequence: TGTGCCAGCTTAACTGGCGTTCGCACAGATACGCAGTATTTT. Translated, it gives CASLTGVRTDTQYF.

The rearrangement links TRBV18 to TRBJ2-3; 11 nucleotides align to TRBD2. Per the germline V gene, CDR1 is KGHSH and CDR2 is LQKENI. The V gene end was trimmed by 3 bases and the J gene end by 6 bases; junction bases not matched to a gene: 8. The CDR3 contains 16 residues. The CDR3 DNA reads TGTGCCAGCTCACCGGGACTAGCGGAAGAGGGGGATACGCAGTATTTT. Protein: CASSPGLAEEGDTQYF.

The rearrangement uses TRBV19 and TRBJ2-7, with D perhaps TRBD2 (6 bases). Germline-derived CDR1 and CDR2 are LNHDA and SQIVND (reference sequence). The germline V and J ends were trimmed by 5 bases and 7 bases, with 15 bases remaining between them. The length of the CDR3 is 13 residues. CDR3 in amino acids: CASSLAAIDEQYF. The CDR3 nucleotides are TGTGCCAGTAGTTTAGCGGCAATTGATGAGCAGTACTTC. Looking up the rest from reference TRBV19 and TRBJ2-7 gives the full variable domain: DGGITQSPKYLFRKEGQNVTLSCEQNLNHDAMYWYRQDPGQGLRLIYYSQIVNDFQKGDIAEGYSVSREKKESFPLTVTSAQKNPTAFYLCASSLAAIDEQYFGPGTRLTVT.

The rearrangement uses TRBV5-1 and TRBJ1-4; 8 nucleotides match TRBD1. J was trimmed by 2 bases and V by 4 bases; bases with no gene match: 4. CDR3 length: 15 residues. Germline V CDR1 and CDR2: SGHRS, YFSETQ. Here the CDR3 DNA reads TGCGCCAGCAGCCAGACAGGGGCTACTAATGAAAAACTGTTTTTT. Amino acids: CASSQTGATNEKLFF.

A remark on this clone: The sample holds other DNA sequences that translate to the same CDR3. V usage is TRBV30 and J usage is TRBJ1-2; tentative D call: TRBD1 (5 bases). V lost 0 bases and J 5 bases, leaving 7 bases between the germline ends. CDR3 length: 12 amino acids. Germline V gene sequence: CDR1 GTSNPN, CDR2 SVGIG (reference sequence). CDR3 loop: CAWSVGGYGYTF. The CDR3 region has the DNA TGTGCCTGGAGTGTGGGGGGTTATGGCTACACCTTC.

This sequence joins TRBV7-9 and TRBJ1-2, with D maybe TRBD1 (5 bases). Trimming removed 0 bases from V and 8 bases from J, with 7 bases in between. Germline V gives CDR1 SEHNR, CDR2 FQNEAQ (reference sequence). This CDR3 has 12 amino acids. The DNA of the CDR3 is TGTGCCAGCAGCTTAGCGGGGGTCGGCTACACCTTC. Translation: CASSLAGVGYTF.